The clone carrying this T cell receptor (beta chain) was counted once. The germline gives CDR1 SGHRS, CDR2 YFSETQ. The V segment lost 0 bases and the J segment 2 bases; nucleotides outside the gene matches: 5. The CDR3 sequence is 15 residues long. Only in-frame clones appear in the TCRdb table, and some are missing; sequencing was by immunoSEQ multiplex PCR. The top ten hold about 10% of the sample, which has 60,000 to 75,000 clones, more than 60% seen once. This entry is derived from a study of blood T cell repertoires in COVID-19. For the study at large: Specimens from acute and convalescent COVID-19 originated in the United States, Italy and Spain.

This chain links TRBV5-1 with TRBJ2-7; 7 bases align to TRBD2. The TCR was taken from a woman in her 50s with acute or convalescent COVID-19. Specimen: peripheral blood. CDR3: CASSLAAGNAYEQYF. In DNA form, the CDR3 reads TGCGCCAGCAGCTTGGCAGCGGGAAATGCCTACGAGCAGTACTTC. Supplemented by reference TRBV5-1 and TRBJ2-7, the full variable domain reads KAGVTQTPRYLIKTRGQQVTLSCSPISGHRSVSWYQQTPGQGLQFLFEYFSETQRNKGNFPGRFSGRQFSNSRSEMNVSTLELGDSALYLCASSLAAGNAYEQYFGPGTRLTVT.